This paragraph reports one T cell receptor beta chain. Its antigen is unknown. Researchers ran the PCR with 60 Vbeta and 13 Jbeta primers. Using immunoSEQ multiplex PCR, the repertoire was profiled, and TCRdb retains in-frame clones only, with some absent. The sample consists of under 200,000 clones, about three quarters of them appearing once. This record belongs to a study of cytomegalovirus exposure and HLA in healthy donors. Study-wide findings and caveats: Several of the most significant clusters were apparently associated with common viral pathogens in a later analysis. Sequence variants that were highly shared formed a cluster that was likely a sequencing artifact.

Per the germline V gene, CDR1 is SGHDT and CDR2 is YYEEEE. The CDR3 extends over 14 amino acids. Trimming pared 3 bases from V and 1 base from J, leaving 10 bases between. Input material: PBMCs. This TCR came from a woman aged 40 to 50 in good health and CMV-seronegative. V is TRBV5-6 and J is TRBJ1-1; D is undetermined. The CDR3 protein is CASSSGGPNTEAFF. CDR3 coding DNA: TGTGCCAGCAGCTCGGGAGGCCCGAACACTGAAGCTTTCTTT. Based on the CDR3 plus reference TRBV5-6 and TRBJ1-1, the full variable domain is DAGVTQSPTHLIKTRGQQVTLRCSPKSGHDTVSWYQQALGQGPQFIFQYYEEEERQRGNFPDRFSGHQFPNYSSELNVNALLLGDSALYLCASSSGGPNTEAFFGQGTRLTVV.